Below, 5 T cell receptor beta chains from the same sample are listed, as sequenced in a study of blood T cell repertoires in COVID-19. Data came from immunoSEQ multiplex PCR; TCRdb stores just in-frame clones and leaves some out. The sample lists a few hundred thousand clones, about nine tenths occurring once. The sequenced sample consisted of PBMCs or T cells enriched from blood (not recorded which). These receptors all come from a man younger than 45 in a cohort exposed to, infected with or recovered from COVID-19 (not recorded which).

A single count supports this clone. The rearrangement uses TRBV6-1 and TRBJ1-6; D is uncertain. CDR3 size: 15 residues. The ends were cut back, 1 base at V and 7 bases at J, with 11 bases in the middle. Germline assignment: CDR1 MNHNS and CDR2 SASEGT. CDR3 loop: CASSEGVPGNSPLHF. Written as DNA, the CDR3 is TGTGCCAGCAGTGAAGGGGTCCCGGGGAATTCACCCCTCCACTTT.

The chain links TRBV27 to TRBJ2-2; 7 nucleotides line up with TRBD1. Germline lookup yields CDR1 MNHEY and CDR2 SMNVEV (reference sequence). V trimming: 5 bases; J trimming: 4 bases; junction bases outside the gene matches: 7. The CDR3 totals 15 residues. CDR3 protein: CASSPRPGGTGELFF. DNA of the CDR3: TGTGCCAGCAGTCCCCGGCCAGGGGGCACCGGGGAGCTGTTTTTT.

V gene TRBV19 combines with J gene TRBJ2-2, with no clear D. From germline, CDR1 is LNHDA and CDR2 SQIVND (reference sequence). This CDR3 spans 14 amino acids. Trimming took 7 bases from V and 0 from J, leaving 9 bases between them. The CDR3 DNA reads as TGTGCCAGTAAGAGCCGGGCGAACACCGGGGAGCTGTTTTTT. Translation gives CASKSRANTGELFF. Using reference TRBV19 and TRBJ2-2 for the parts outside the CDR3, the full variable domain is DGGITQSPKYLFRKEGQNVTLSCEQNLNHDAMYWYRQDPGQGLRLIYYSQIVNDFQKGDIAEGYSVSREKKESFPLTVTSAQKNPTAFYLCASKSRANTGELFFGEGSRLTVL.

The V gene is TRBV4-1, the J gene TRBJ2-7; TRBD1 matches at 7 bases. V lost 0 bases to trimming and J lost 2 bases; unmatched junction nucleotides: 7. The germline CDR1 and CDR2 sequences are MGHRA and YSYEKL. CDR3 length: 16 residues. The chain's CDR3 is CASSQDQTGSPYEQYF. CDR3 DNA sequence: TGCGCCAGCAGCCAAGATCAGACAGGGTCTCCCTACGAGCAGTACTTC.

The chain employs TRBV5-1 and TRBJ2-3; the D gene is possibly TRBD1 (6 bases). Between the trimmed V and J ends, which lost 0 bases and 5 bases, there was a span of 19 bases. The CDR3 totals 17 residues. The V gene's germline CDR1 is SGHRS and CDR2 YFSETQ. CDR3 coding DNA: TGCGCCAGCAGCTTGGCCGTACAGGGATCGAGAGGAGATACGCAGTATTTT. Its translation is CASSLAVQGSRGDTQYF. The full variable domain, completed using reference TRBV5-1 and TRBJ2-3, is KAGVTQTPRYLIKTRGQQVTLSCSPISGHRSVSWYQQTPGQGLQFLFEYFSETQRNKGNFPGRFSGRQFSNSRSEMNVSTLELGDSALYLCASSLAVQGSRGDTQYFGPGTRLTVL.